This entry features one T cell receptor beta chain sequence. Antigen unknown. Every bit of the isolated RNA underwent reverse transcription, so sequencing read expressed TCRB transcripts. Libraries were prepared by immunoSEQ multiplex PCR; TCRdb keeps only in-frame clonotypes and omits some of them. The repertoire includes some 700,000 clones, about an eighth of them detected once, and around 0.022% sits in the top ten. This entry is derived from a study of beta chain features in type 1 diabetes. This CDR3 is 14 amino acids long. The trim removed 3 bases at V and 7 bases at J, leaving 8 bases unmatched. Per germline, CDR1 SGHRS and CDR2 YFSETQ. Broader study findings: Sequencing from cDNA could over-represent high-TCR-expressing cells. Moderate yet significant TCRB CDR3 shortening was seen in Type 1 diabetes patients in all four CD4+ subsets.

This receptor was taken from a man younger than 35 with type 1 diabetes. This rearrangement joins TRBV5-1 to TRBJ2-5; TRBD1 matches 8 bases. Sequenced material: naive CD4+ T cells from blood. CDR3 bases: TGCGCCAGCAGCTCCCAGGGGGCGGATCGGACCCAGTACTTC. Its protein product is CASSSQGADRTQYF.